This is a list of T cell receptor beta chains from one sample in a study. MiXCR, run by TCRdb on the 5' RACE reads, gives a single entry per CDR3 protein. The data show under 60,000 distinct CDR3 sequences, 25% to 35% seen once. Sequencing input: naive CD4+ T cells sorted from blood. The receptors here all came from a female donor with breast cancer. The CDR3 runs from the conserved cysteine through the conserved F or W. D genes are given only for firm matches. The listing skips clone size in some rows; elsewhere it reads once, few, many or a size class.

D: -; length: 12; J: TRBJ2-2; V: TRBV5-1; size: many; CDR3: CASSRDTGELFF; DNA: TGCGCCAGCAGTAGAGACACCGGGGAGCTGTTTTTT
D: TRBD1; length: 15; J: TRBJ2-1; V: TRBV5-1; size: -; CDR3: CASSAGTGRIYEQFF; DNA: TGCGCCAGCAGCGCTGGGACAGGGAGGATATATGAGCAGTTCTTC
D: TRBD1; length: 15; J: TRBJ2-2; V: TRBV27; size: -; CDR3: CASSPYTGVSGELFF; DNA: TGTGCCAGCAGTCCATACACAGGGGTCTCCGGGGAGCTGTTTTTT
D: -; length: 14; J: TRBJ2-3; V: TRBV7-2; size: few; CDR3: CASTSGVGTDTQYF; DNA: TGTGCCAGCACCTCGGGAGTTGGCACAGATACGCAGTATTTT
D: -; length: 15; J: TRBJ1-5; V: TRBV24-1; size: -; CDR3: CATSESDRPNQPQHF; DNA: TGTGCCACCAGTGAATCCGACAGACCAAATCAGCCCCAGCATTTT
D: -; length: 12; J: TRBJ2-7; V: TRBV12-3/TRBV12-4; size: -; CDR3: CASSPWVGEQYF; DNA: TGTGCCAGCAGCCCCTGGGTGGGCGAGCAGTACTTC
D: -; length: 15; J: TRBJ1-1; V: TRBV5-1; size: -; CDR3: CASSLAIGDNTEAFF; DNA: TGCGCCAGCAGCTTGGCCATAGGGGATAACACTGAAGCTTTCTTT
D: -; length: 15; J: TRBJ2-5; V: TRBV7-9; size: -; CDR3: CASSPGRRNQETQYF; DNA: TGTGCCAGCAGCCCCGGTCGACGGAACCAAGAGACCCAGTACTTC
D: -; length: 14; J: TRBJ1-1; V: TRBV9; size: -; CDR3: CASSQGTLNTEAFF; DNA: TGTGCCAGCAGCCAAGGGACACTGAACACTGAAGCTTTCTTT
D: TRBD2; length: 15; J: TRBJ2-1; V: TRBV4-1; size: -; CDR3: CASSQGRGGIYEQFF; DNA: TGCGCCAGCAGCCAAGGACGGGGGGGCATTTATGAGCAGTTCTTC
D: -; length: 13; J: TRBJ2-7; V: TRBV7-9; size: few; CDR3: CASSRTGPAEQYF; DNA: TGTGCCAGCAGCCGGACTGGTCCCGCCGAGCAGTACTTC
D: -; length: 15; J: TRBJ1-5; V: TRBV6-2/TRBV6-3; size: -; CDR3: CASSRDGNSNQPQHF; DNA: TGTGCCAGCAGTCGGGACGGCAATAGCAATCAGCCCCAGCATTTT
D: TRBD2; length: 14; J: TRBJ2-5; V: TRBV20-1; size: many; CDR3: CSASEGSGGETQYF; DNA: TGCAGTGCTAGCGAGGGTAGCGGGGGAGAGACCCAGTACTTC
D: TRBD1; length: 15; J: TRBJ2-7; V: TRBV9; size: few; CDR3: CASSKGQGQGYEQYF; DNA: TGTGCCAGCAGCAAGGGACAGGGTCAAGGATACGAGCAGTACTTC
D: -; length: 13; J: TRBJ1-1; V: TRBV18; size: few; CDR3: CASSPSDTRLAFF; DNA: TGTGCCAGCTCACCTTCGGACACCCGGTTGGCTTTCTTT
D: TRBD1; length: 16; J: TRBJ1-3; V: TRBV15; size: -; CDR3: CATSRGTEYSGNTIYF; DNA: TGTGCCACCAGCCGCGGGACAGAATACTCTGGAAACACCATATATTTT
D: -; length: 15; J: TRBJ1-3; V: TRBV5-1; size: -; CDR3: CAGSLDYGSGNTIYF; DNA: TGCGCCGGCAGCCTCGACTATGGGTCTGGAAACACCATATATTTT